This TCR beta chain was documented in a study of cytomegalovirus exposure and HLA in healthy donors. Points from the study as a whole: Specificity for CMV antigens was confirmed in vitro for a few of the CMV-associated chains.

The CDR3 sequence is 16 residues long. Trimming cost V 3 bases and J 4 bases; bases outside gene matches: 4. Looked up from germline, CDR1 is LGHNA and CDR2 is YNFKEQ. As concerns this clone: Its antigen is unidentified.

Sequencing used immunoSEQ multiplex PCR; TCRdb keeps in-frame clones, though not all of them. Of 250,000 to 350,000 clones listed, around 90% were seen once; the top ten hold around 0.96%. The sequence came from a man aged 30 to 39 in good health and CMV-seronegative. The material sequenced was PBMCs. This chain uses TRBV4-2 with TRBJ2-3; the match to TRBD2 covers 13 bases. The CDR3 protein is CASSQETSGGPDTQYF. CDR3 nucleotide sequence: TGTGCCAGCAGCCAGGAGACTAGCGGGGGGCCAGATACGCAGTATTTT.